The T cell receptor beta chain described here comes from a study of blood T cell repertoires in COVID-19. Study-wide context: Samples representing acute and convalescent COVID-19 were sourced from the United States, Italy and Spain. The analysed material was cDNA or gDNA that came from T cells, B-cell-depleted T cells, or PBMCs.

The authors' processing: From reference gene primer amplification, estimates of nucleated cell counts were derived. Assay: immunoSEQ multiplex PCR; the TCRdb copy retains only in-frame clones and omits some. From that table come the V and J calls and clone size; the DNA was used to work out D and trimming. The table shows roughly 41,000 clones, with about 83% occurring only once. Per germline, CDR1 GTSNPN and CDR2 SVGIG (reference sequence). This CDR3 region has 16 residues. Trimming cost V 2 bases and J 2 bases, with 18 bases left between them. The chain carries TRBV30 and TRBJ1-1; D perhaps matches TRBD1 (5 bases). The sequence was obtained from a woman of 80 years or more with acute or convalescent COVID-19. The sample taken for sequencing was peripheral blood. CDR3 in amino acids: CAWSRASGGYNTEAFF. The DNA for the CDR3 is TGTGCCTGGAGTCGAGCCAGCGGGGGGTACAACACTGAAGCTTTCTTT.